A selection of T cell receptor beta chains follows, all from one sample in a study of radiation and T cells in renal cell carcinoma. Assay: immunoSEQ multiplex PCR; the TCRdb copy retains only in-frame clones and omits some. This table holds some 100,000 clones, about 79% found once. Sample: blood, taken from a patient whose treatment included radiotherapy and nephrectomy. The receptors derive from a man between 60 and 75 years old with renal cell carcinoma. Each CDR3 is given with its conserved first and last residue. The D gene is left open where the match is weak. Clone sizes are given selectively: once, few, many, or a class where the clone is expanded.

>NA|few|13|TRBJ1-3|TRBV6-6
CASSLASGNTIYF
TGTGCCAGCAGTTTAGCCTCTGGAAACACCATATATTTT
>TRBD1|NA|15|TRBJ1-2|TRBV28
CASSLDREANYGYTF
TGTGCCAGCAGTTTAGACAGGGAAGCTAACTATGGCTACACCTTC
>NA|NA|16|TRBJ2-6|TRBV19
CASSIGRRSGANVLTF
TGTGCCAGTAGTATAGGCAGGCGCTCTGGGGCCAACGTCCTGACTTTC
>NA|NA|14|TRBJ2-1|TRBV29-1
CSVAGGRARNEQFF
TGCAGCGTTGCGGGCGGTAGGGCCCGGAATGAGCAGTTCTTC
>TRBD1|NA|14|TRBJ2-7|TRBV7-9
CASSPRGQVYEQYF
TGTGCCAGCAGCCCAAGGGGACAGGTTTACGAGCAGTACTTC
>TRBD1|NA|18|TRBJ2-1|TRBV28
CASSYTRSGQLRHNEQFF
TGTGCCAGCAGTTATACTCGTTCGGGACAGCTTAGGCACAATGAGCAGTTCTTC
>NA|NA|15|TRBJ1-2|TRBV6-5
CASSYTGPIVYGYTF
TGTGCCAGCAGTTATACCGGCCCAATCGTCTATGGCTACACCTTC
>NA|NA|14|TRBJ2-7|TRBV6-6
CASSYSGRRYEQYF
TGTGCCAGCAGTTACTCTGGGCGGCGATACGAGCAGTACTTC
>NA|many|16|TRBJ2-2|TRBV7-9
CASSSIRPSGSGELFF
TGTGCCAGCAGCTCTATTCGACCCAGCGGCAGCGGGGAGCTGTTTTTT
>TRBD1|NA|20|TRBJ2-6|TRBV4-1
CASSQDLGGQGRVGANVLTF
TGCGCCAGCAGCCAAGATCTAGGGGGACAGGGGAGGGTCGGGGCCAACGTCCTGACTTTC
>NA|NA|16|TRBJ2-7|TRBV18
CASSPPGSTRSNEQYF
TGTGCCAGCTCACCTCCGGGCTCTACCCGGTCCAACGAGCAGTACTTC
>NA|NA|14|TRBJ2-7|TRBV5-4
CASRSDSHTYEQYF
TGTGCCAGCCGGAGCGATTCTCATACCTACGAGCAGTACTTC
>NA|NA|11|TRBJ1-1|TRBV6-5
CVSTGYTEAFF
TGTGTCAGCACGGGGTACACTGAAGCTTTCTTT
>TRBD1|NA|14|TRBJ1-1|TRBV6-1
CASSEASGTVEAFF
TGTGCCAGCAGTGAAGCTTCTGGGACAGTTGAAGCTTTCTTT
>NA|medium-sized|13|TRBJ1-2|TRBV30
CAWQEANNYGYTF
TGTGCCTGGCAGGAGGCGAATAACTATGGCTACACCTTC
>TRBD2|NA|15|TRBJ2-3|TRBV7-9
CASSLLAGVGDTQYF
TGTGCCAGCAGCTTACTAGCGGGAGTTGGAGATACGCAGTATTTT
>TRBD1|NA|14|TRBJ1-1|TRBV29-1
CSVLRTGGYTEAFF
TGCAGCGTTTTACGGACAGGGGGGTACACTGAAGCTTTCTTT
>TRBD2|NA|14|TRBJ2-5|TRBV28
CASSIVGGQETQYF
TGTGCCAGCAGCATCGTCGGGGGGCAAGAGACCCAGTACTTC
>NA|NA|14|TRBJ1-4|TRBV15
CATSREGGRSKLFF
TGTGCCACCAGCAGAGAAGGGGGAAGATCGAAACTGTTTTTT
>NA|NA|15|TRBJ1-2|TRBV28
CASSPEVTVYYGYTF
TGTGCCAGCAGTCCCGAGGTAACTGTCTACTATGGCTACACCTTC
>TRBD1|medium-sized|12|TRBJ1-2|TRBV27
CASGTGNYGYTF
TGTGCCAGCGGGACAGGGAACTATGGCTACACCTTC
>TRBD1|few|14|TRBJ1-5|TRBV2
CASSGGQGNQPQHF
TGTGCCAGCAGTGGCGGACAGGGCAATCAGCCCCAGCATTTT
>NA|NA|10|TRBJ1-1|TRBV7-9
CASAGDEAFF
TGTGCCAGTGCAGGGGATGAAGCTTTCTTT
>TRBD1|NA|14|TRBJ2-7|TRBV10-1
CASSVDRGSYEQYF
TGCGCCAGCAGTGTAGACAGGGGATCTTACGAGCAGTACTTC
>NA|few|16|TRBJ1-2|TRBV10-1
CASSSVTPGGAYGYTF
TGCGCCAGCAGCTCAGTGACGCCGGGAGGGGCCTATGGCTACACCTTC
>NA|NA|13|TRBJ1-5|TRBV5-6
CASSLGGLQPQHF
TGTGCCAGCAGCTTGGGGGGTTTGCAGCCCCAGCATTTT
>TRBD2|NA|16|TRBJ2-3|TRBV7-6
CASSISGTRHTDTQYF
TGTGCCAGCAGCATATCCGGGACTAGACACACAGATACGCAGTATTTT
>NA|NA|14|TRBJ1-5|TRBV18
CASSPSGGNQPQHF
TGTGCCAGCTCACCCTCCGGGGGGAATCAGCCCCAGCATTTT
>NA|NA|13|TRBJ2-1|TRBV18
CASSPQGNNEQFF
TGTGCCAGCTCGCCTCAGGGAAACAATGAGCAGTTCTTC
>NA|NA|14|TRBJ2-7|TRBV2
CASRGAVEAYEQYF
TGTGCCAGCAGAGGGGCCGTCGAGGCCTACGAGCAGTACTTC
>NA|NA|11|TRBJ2-7|TRBV13
CASSSRREQYF
TGTGCCAGCAGTTCCCGTCGTGAGCAGTACTTC
>TRBD2|NA|16|TRBJ2-7|TRBV28
CASSPLAGSSSYEQYF
TGTGCCAGCAGTCCCCTAGCGGGGTCGAGCTCCTACGAGCAGTACTTC
>NA|NA|15|TRBJ2-1|TRBV5-1
CASSKGLQSYNEQFF
TGCGCCAGCAGCAAGGGACTCCAGTCCTACAATGAGCAGTTCTTC